This T cell receptor (beta chain) was captured in a study of blood T cell repertoires in COVID-19 (dated by TCRdb to 2020 to 2022). About the investigation overall: Samples from collaborators originated in the United States, Italy and Spain and spanned both the acute and convalescent phases of COVID-19. The prospective study material was composed of cDNA or gDNA derived from T cells, B-cell-depleted T cells, or PBMCs. Deeply sampled blood TCRbeta repertoires from subjects exposed to, actively infected with, or recovered from COVID-19 were included in the dataset. The repertoires were released in a freely available public database intended as a resource for research on the immune response to SARS-CoV-2. The samples were drawn from the first 160 participants of the ongoing ImmuneRACE study and from 950 to 1,500 subjects provided by 6 global collaborators. Nearly every sample came with metadata listing a de-identified subject ID, COVID-19 status, age in years and sex. Where available, HLA class I and class II types were obtained from metadata supplied by the sample provider rather than from assay-based typing. Study-wide findings and limitations: Clinical and demographic metadata were provided uncurated, with the amount varying by source and participant.

This clone was seen only a few times. This receptor's antigen is unknown. Base qualities were left out, and no much larger clone turns up one base away. The CDR3 covers 14 residues, taking in both the cysteine and the phenylalanine. Only the CDR3 DNA is retained, 42 bases long and in frame from the first base. After removal of 4 bases from V and 10 bases from J, the junction retains 6 bases not matched to a gene. CDR1 and CDR2 are drawn from the germline V gene: SGDLS, YYNGEE. A second Seattle source provided samples from volunteer blood donors who had recovered from COVID-19. Whole blood was collected in K2EDTA tubes by collaborating institutions according to the institutions' own protocols. For TCRbeta analysis, collaborators shipped samples as frozen whole blood, isolated PBMCs, or DNA extracted from either of those sample types. TCRbeta CDR3 regions were amplified from genomic DNA by means of the immunoSEQ Assay, a bias-controlled multiplex PCR. For the original study's pipeline: Within the assay, amplification of reference gene primers was used to estimate how many nucleated cells each sample contained. Sequence reads were collapsed and filtered to measure the absolute abundance of every unique TCRbeta CDR3 rearrangement. For each sample, productive Simpson clonality was calculated as the square root of Simpson's diversity index across productive rearrangements. Sourced from immuneACCESS, this table was stored by TCRdb with only in-frame sequences that have V and J called. A share of the clones is absent; for the studies checked, an unresolved V gene accounts for under half, and the remainder has no known explanation. V, J and clone size are those of that table, while D and trimming were read from the DNA. Recorded for this sample are 280,000 or so clones; about 80% of them occurred a single time. The top ten hold over 8.5% of the sample.

The sample comprised peripheral blood. The receptor's source is a woman aged 45-65 years who had recovered from COVID-19. The chain is made from TRBV9 and TRBJ2-1, and 12 bases in between align with TRBD2. The CDR3 corresponds to CASSLGLAGNEQFF. In nucleotides, the sequence is TGTGCCAGCAGCTTAGGACTAGCGGGAAACGAGCAGTTCTTC.